Listed below are T cell receptor beta chains from one sample, sequenced in a study of T cell responses to AZD1222 COVID-19 vaccine. The data were produced by immunoSEQ multiplex PCR, yet TCRdb's version contains in-frame clones alone and is incomplete. The sample shows roughly 80,000 clones, about 82% of them seen only once. Sequences were derived from peripheral blood, sampled on day 0 of AZD1222 vaccination. These TCRs come from an adult in good health. CDR3s include the opening cysteine and the closing phenylalanine or tryptophan. The order of the fields is J gene, CDR3 length, D gene, V gene, clone size, CDR3 DNA, CDR3 protein. D genes are given only for firm matches. Part of the rows lack a size; the others show once, few, many or a class for expanded clones.

J: TRBJ2-1
length: 13
D: -
V: TRBV7-6
size: -
DNA: TGTGCCAGCAGCTCCCAGTCCTACAATGAGCAGTTCTTC
CDR3: CASSSQSYNEQFF

J: TRBJ1-2
length: 15
D: -
V: TRBV6-5
size: -
DNA: TGTGCCAGCAGTTTAGGTACAGGGCGGATAGATGGCTACACCTTC
CDR3: CASSLGTGRIDGYTF

J: TRBJ2-2
length: 16
D: -
V: TRBV29-1
size: once
DNA: TGCAGCGTTGATGAGACAGGGCCGGCGGGGACCGGGGAGCTGTTTTTT
CDR3: CSVDETGPAGTGELFF

J: TRBJ1-5
length: 13
D: -
V: TRBV5-1
size: -
DNA: TGCGCCAGCAGCGTGGACAGTAATCAGCCCCAGCATTTT
CDR3: CASSVDSNQPQHF

J: TRBJ1-1
length: 17
D: TRBD1
V: TRBV5-5
size: -
DNA: TGTGCCAGCAGCTTAACCCCGGGACAGGTGAAGAACACTGAAGCTTTCTTT
CDR3: CASSLTPGQVKNTEAFF

J: TRBJ1-3
length: 14
D: -
V: TRBV7-2
size: few
DNA: TGTGCCAGCAGCCCAAGACAGGAAGGAAACACCATATATTTT
CDR3: CASSPRQEGNTIYF

J: TRBJ1-5
length: 14
D: -
V: TRBV19
size: once
DNA: TGTGCCAGTAGTGAACAGGCGAACGATCAGCCCCAGCATTTT
CDR3: CASSEQANDQPQHF

J: TRBJ1-5
length: 16
D: TRBD1
V: TRBV4-2
size: -
DNA: TGTGCCAGCAGCCAATCCGGGACAGGGGCTAGTCAGCCCCAGCATTTT
CDR3: CASSQSGTGASQPQHF

J: TRBJ1-6
length: 14
D: -
V: TRBV9
size: -
DNA: TGTGCCAGCAGCGTAGAGTCCTCAAATTCACCCCTCCACTTT
CDR3: CASSVESSNSPLHF

J: TRBJ2-1
length: 12
D: -
V: TRBV7-2
size: -
DNA: TGTGCCAGCAGCTTAGCCGGGGGAGAGCAGTTCTTC
CDR3: CASSLAGGEQFF

J: TRBJ2-1
length: 14
D: -
V: TRBV6-1
size: once
DNA: TGTGCCAGCAGTGTAGCCTCAGCCTACAATGAGCAGTTCTTC
CDR3: CASSVASAYNEQFF

J: TRBJ2-1
length: 15
D: -
V: TRBV12-5
size: -
DNA: TGTGCTAGTGGTGGGGGAGGGGGCTCCTACAATGAGCAGTTCTTC
CDR3: CASGGGGGSYNEQFF

J: TRBJ1-2
length: 14
D: -
V: TRBV18
size: -
DNA: TGTGCCAGCTCACCGGACGTCAATAACTATGGCTACACCTTC
CDR3: CASSPDVNNYGYTF

J: TRBJ1-1
length: 18
D: -
V: TRBV27
size: once
DNA: TGTGCCAGCAGTCCCACCTGGAGCCAGGGTTACGTGAACACTGAAGCTTTCTTT
CDR3: CASSPTWSQGYVNTEAFF

J: TRBJ1-3
length: 13
D: -
V: TRBV5-4
size: -
DNA: TGTGCCAGCAGCCTGAGCTCTGGAAACACCATATATTTT
CDR3: CASSLSSGNTIYF

J: TRBJ2-3
length: 15
D: TRBD2
V: TRBV5-4
size: -
DNA: TGTGCCAGCAGCCGCGGGGGAGCCGGGACAGATACGCAGTATTTT
CDR3: CASSRGGAGTDTQYF

J: TRBJ2-7
length: 17
D: TRBD2
V: TRBV10-2
size: -
DNA: TGCGCCAGCAGCCGTGGACTAGCGGGAGGCAAGCCCTACGAGCAGTACTTC
CDR3: CASSRGLAGGKPYEQYF

J: TRBJ2-1
length: 12
D: -
V: TRBV27
size: -
DNA: TGTGCCAGCAGTACTGGAATCAATGAGCAGTTCTTC
CDR3: CASSTGINEQFF

J: TRBJ2-1
length: 18
D: -
V: TRBV11-2
size: -
DNA: TGTGCCAGCAGCTTAGACTGGCTAGCCGTGAGCTCCTACAATGAGCAGTTCTTC
CDR3: CASSLDWLAVSSYNEQFF

J: TRBJ1-1
length: 17
D: TRBD1
V: TRBV11-2
size: -
DNA: TGTGCCAGCACGGGAGGGGACAGGGTTTTGAAAAACACTGAAGCTTTCTTT
CDR3: CASTGGDRVLKNTEAFF

J: TRBJ2-3
length: 13
D: -
V: TRBV4-1
size: -
DNA: TGCGCCAGCAGCCCTGTGGTCCCAGATACGCAGTATTTT
CDR3: CASSPVVPDTQYF

J: TRBJ2-3
length: 13
D: TRBD1
V: TRBV7-8
size: -
DNA: TGTGCCAGCAGCGCCGACAGGGATCATACGCAGTATTTT
CDR3: CASSADRDHTQYF

J: TRBJ2-7
length: 16
D: -
V: TRBV4-2
size: -
DNA: TGTGCCAGCAGCCAAGGAGGTAACCGTCAGACCTACGAGCAGTACTTC
CDR3: CASSQGGNRQTYEQYF

J: TRBJ1-5
length: 19
D: TRBD1
V: TRBV2
size: once
DNA: TGTGCCAGCATTCAGGAGAAGGACAGGGGTTTTTACCAAGATCAGCCCCAGCATTTT
CDR3: CASIQEKDRGFYQDQPQHF

J: TRBJ1-1
length: 13
D: -
V: TRBV27
size: -
DNA: TGTGCCAGCAGTTCGGTCGGCGGCACTGAAGCTTTCTTT
CDR3: CASSSVGGTEAFF

J: TRBJ2-6
length: 16
D: -
V: TRBV5-5
size: -
DNA: TGTGCCAGCAGCCCCTACTTGTCCTCTGGGGCCAACGTCCTGACTTTC
CDR3: CASSPYLSSGANVLTF

J: TRBJ2-5
length: 20
D: TRBD2
V: TRBV3-1/TRBV3-2
size: -
DNA: TGTGCCAGCAGGTATATCGGCGTGCAAGGGGGACTAGCGGGGGAAGAGACCCAGTACTTC
CDR3: CASRYIGVQGGLAGEETQYF

J: TRBJ1-2
length: 15
D: -
V: TRBV18
size: -
DNA: TGTGCCAGCTCACCGGACCTCGAGACGGACTATGGCTACACCTTC
CDR3: CASSPDLETDYGYTF

J: TRBJ2-5
length: 14
D: -
V: TRBV6-5
size: -
DNA: TGTGCCAGCAGTTACCTGGCGGAACAAGAGACCCAGTACTTC
CDR3: CASSYLAEQETQYF

J: TRBJ2-3
length: 13
D: TRBD2
V: TRBV11-3
size: -
DNA: TGTGCCAGCAGCTCCGGGGGGACAGATACGCAGTATTTT
CDR3: CASSSGGTDTQYF

J: TRBJ2-3
length: 17
D: -
V: TRBV9
size: -
DNA: TGTGCCAGCAGCGTACTTGACGGTGGCGGGGACACAGATACGCAGTATTTT
CDR3: CASSVLDGGGDTDTQYF

J: TRBJ1-5
length: 13
D: -
V: TRBV19
size: few
DNA: TGTGCCAGTAGTAACGACAGGTCCCAGCCCCAGCATTTT
CDR3: CASSNDRSQPQHF

J: TRBJ1-1
length: 13
D: -
V: TRBV5-6
size: -
DNA: TGTGCCAGCAGCCCGGGGATGCCCAGAGAAGCTTTCTTT
CDR3: CASSPGMPREAFF

J: TRBJ2-7
length: 15
D: -
V: TRBV7-2
size: -
DNA: TGTGCCAGCAGCTTTACCCCGGGATCCACCTACGAGCAGTACTTC
CDR3: CASSFTPGSTYEQYF

J: TRBJ2-1
length: 15
D: -
V: TRBV4-1
size: -
DNA: TGCGCCAGCAGCCAAGGGCAGGGAAGCTACAATGAGCAGTTCTTC
CDR3: CASSQGQGSYNEQFF

J: TRBJ1-2
length: 16
D: -
V: TRBV27
size: -
DNA: TGTGCCAGCACCAATCGCGGTTGGTCCTCCCGGAGTGGCTACACCTTC
CDR3: CASTNRGWSSRSGYTF

J: TRBJ1-4
length: 16
D: -
V: TRBV5-1
size: -
DNA: TGCGCCAGCAGCTCGCGACAGGCCGCAACTAATGAAAAACTGTTTTTT
CDR3: CASSSRQAATNEKLFF

J: TRBJ1-2
length: 12
D: -
V: TRBV20-1
size: -
DNA: TGCAGTGCTAGTGGGGGCATGAAGGGCTACACCTTC
CDR3: CSASGGMKGYTF

J: TRBJ1-5
length: 15
D: TRBD1
V: TRBV15
size: once
DNA: TGTGCCACCAGCAGAGAAGGGGGCCGCAATCAGCCCCAGCATTTT
CDR3: CATSREGGRNQPQHF

J: TRBJ1-6
length: 16
D: TRBD1
V: TRBV5-1
size: -
DNA: TGCGCCAGCAGCTGGGGAGGACAGGGAGCTAATTCACCCCTCCACTTT
CDR3: CASSWGGQGANSPLHF

J: TRBJ1-1
length: 16
D: -
V: TRBV7-9
size: -
DNA: TGTGCCAGCAGCCCGGCCGGGATGGGCCTAAACACTGAAGCTTTCTTT
CDR3: CASSPAGMGLNTEAFF

J: TRBJ2-7
length: 16
D: TRBD1
V: TRBV19
size: -
DNA: TGTGCCAGTAGTCCTTCCCCCGGGACAGGGGGATACGAGCAGTACTTC
CDR3: CASSPSPGTGGYEQYF